One TCR beta chain is described in this entry. V gave up 1 base and J gave up 9 bases; unmatched junction bases: 7. Per the germline V gene, CDR1 is LGHNA and CDR2 is YSLEER. The CDR3 covers 15 residues. The data originate from a study of blood T cell repertoires in COVID-19. Study summary: Donors in the United States, Italy and Spain gave samples during acute or convalescent COVID-19. The analysed material was cDNA or gDNA that came from T cells, B-cell-depleted T cells, or PBMCs.

Authors' analysis steps: Estimated nucleated cell counts came from reference gene primer amplification. Profiling relied on immunoSEQ multiplex PCR, and the TCRdb table lists in-frame clones only, not all of them. That table furnishes V, J and clone size, whereas the DNA furnished D and trimming. The sample records about 58,000 clones, around 89% being singletons. The chain couples TRBV4-3 to TRBJ2-1; TRBD2 aligns across 9 bases. This TCR was sampled from a man between 60 and 75 years old with acute or convalescent COVID-19. The specimen was peripheral blood. The CDR3 bases are TGCGCCAGCAGCCAAGTGGATAGCGGGAGCTTTGAGCAGTTCTTC. Translating gives CASSQVDSGSFEQFF.